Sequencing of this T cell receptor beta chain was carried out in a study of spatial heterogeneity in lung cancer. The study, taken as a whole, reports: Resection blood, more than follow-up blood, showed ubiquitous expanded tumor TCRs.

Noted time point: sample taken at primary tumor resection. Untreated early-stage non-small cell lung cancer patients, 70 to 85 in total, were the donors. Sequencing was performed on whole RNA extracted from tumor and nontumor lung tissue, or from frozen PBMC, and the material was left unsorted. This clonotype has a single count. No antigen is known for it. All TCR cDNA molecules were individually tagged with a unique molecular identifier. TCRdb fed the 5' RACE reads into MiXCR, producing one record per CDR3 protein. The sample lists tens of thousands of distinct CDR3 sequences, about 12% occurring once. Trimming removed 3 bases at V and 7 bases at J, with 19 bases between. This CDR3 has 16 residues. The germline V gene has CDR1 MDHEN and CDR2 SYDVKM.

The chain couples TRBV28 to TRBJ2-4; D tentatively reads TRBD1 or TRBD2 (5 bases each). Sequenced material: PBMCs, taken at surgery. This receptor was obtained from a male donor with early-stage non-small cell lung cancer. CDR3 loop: CASSFGGTQKGNIQYF. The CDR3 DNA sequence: TGTGCCAGCAGTTTTGGGGGAACACAAAAAGGGAACATTCAGTACTTC.